A selection of T cell receptor beta chains follows, all from one sample in a study of beta chain features in type 1 diabetes. The repertoire was sequenced with immunoSEQ multiplex PCR; TCRdb's copy has only in-frame clones and lacks some. The table includes 300,000 to 450,000 clones, around 12% detected once. Material: naive CD4+ T cells from blood. The receptors stem from a woman aged 18 to 35 with type 1 diabetes. Both conserved end residues are part of each CDR3. The order of the fields is clone size, V gene, D gene, J gene, CDR3 protein, CDR3 DNA. A D gene is named only where the DNA matches it firmly. Expanded clones are given a class, and other clones once, few, many or no size at all.

clone_size: few
v_call: TRBV30
d_call: .
j_call: TRBJ1-5
cdr3_aa: CAWSVNGILNQPQHF
cdr3_nt: TGTGCCTGGAGTGTCAACGGGATCCTCAATCAGCCCCAGCATTTT

clone_size: .
v_call: TRBV9
d_call: .
j_call: TRBJ2-5
cdr3_aa: CASSVGGYQETQYF
cdr3_nt: TGTGCCAGCAGCGTAGGCGGTTACCAAGAGACCCAGTACTTC

clone_size: .
v_call: TRBV11-2
d_call: TRBD2
j_call: TRBJ2-4
cdr3_aa: CASSLVAGGRIQYF
cdr3_nt: TGTGCCAGCAGCTTAGTTGCGGGAGGGCGCATTCAGTACTTC

clone_size: .
v_call: TRBV18
d_call: .
j_call: TRBJ2-7
cdr3_aa: CASSPGQGRAYEQYF
cdr3_nt: TGTGCCAGCTCACCAGGGCAGGGTCGAGCCTACGAGCAGTACTTC

clone_size: few
v_call: TRBV18
d_call: TRBD1
j_call: TRBJ2-7
cdr3_aa: CASSRSTGAYEQYF
cdr3_nt: TGTGCCAGCTCACGCAGTACAGGGGCCTACGAGCAGTACTTC

clone_size: .
v_call: TRBV7-8
d_call: TRBD1
j_call: TRBJ1-5
cdr3_aa: CASSPTGNGNVQPQHF
cdr3_nt: TGTGCCAGCAGCCCGACAGGGAACGGGAATGTCCAGCCCCAGCATTTT

clone_size: once
v_call: TRBV5-1
d_call: TRBD2
j_call: TRBJ2-7
cdr3_aa: CASSGGSSGNSEQYF
cdr3_nt: TGCGCCAGCAGCGGGGGGTCTAGCGGGAATAGTGAGCAGTACTTC

clone_size: few
v_call: TRBV5-1
d_call: .
j_call: TRBJ2-7
cdr3_aa: CASRGATTYEQYF
cdr3_nt: TGCGCCAGCAGGGGGGCTACTACCTACGAGCAGTACTTC

clone_size: few
v_call: TRBV30
d_call: TRBD1
j_call: TRBJ1-4
cdr3_aa: CAWSTGTVNEKLFF
cdr3_nt: TGTGCCTGGAGTACCGGGACAGTCAATGAAAAACTGTTTTTT

clone_size: few
v_call: TRBV13
d_call: .
j_call: TRBJ2-7
cdr3_aa: CASSLRGGSAYEQYF
cdr3_nt: TGTGCCAGCAGCTTAAGGGGGGGTTCTGCCTACGAGCAGTACTTC

clone_size: few
v_call: TRBV4-3
d_call: .
j_call: TRBJ2-6
cdr3_aa: CASSQDRDRQLAGANVLTF
cdr3_nt: TGCGCCAGCAGCCAAGATCGAGACAGGCAGTTGGCTGGGGCCAACGTCCTGACTTTC

clone_size: .
v_call: TRBV7-2
d_call: TRBD1
j_call: TRBJ2-5
cdr3_aa: CASSLDRVQETQYF
cdr3_nt: TGTGCCAGCAGCCTCGACAGGGTCCAAGAGACCCAGTACTTC

clone_size: .
v_call: TRBV9
d_call: TRBD1
j_call: TRBJ2-7
cdr3_aa: CASSSLGTAPYEQYF
cdr3_nt: TGTGCCAGCAGTTCTCTGGGGACAGCTCCATACGAGCAGTACTTC

clone_size: few
v_call: TRBV27
d_call: .
j_call: TRBJ2-3
cdr3_aa: CASSLPGATDTQYF
cdr3_nt: TGTGCCAGCAGTTTACCCGGAGCCACAGATACGCAGTATTTT

clone_size: .
v_call: TRBV4-3
d_call: TRBD1
j_call: TRBJ2-5
cdr3_aa: CASSRGTGRGETQYF
cdr3_nt: TGCGCCAGCAGCCGCGGGACAGGGAGGGGAGAGACCCAGTACTTC

clone_size: few
v_call: TRBV4-3
d_call: TRBD1
j_call: TRBJ1-4
cdr3_aa: CASSQEEGAPNEKLFF
cdr3_nt: TGCGCCAGCAGCCAAGAAGAGGGGGCCCCAAATGAAAAACTGTTTTTT

clone_size: .
v_call: TRBV18
d_call: TRBD1
j_call: TRBJ2-3
cdr3_aa: CASCTGTGVSTDTQYF
cdr3_nt: TGTGCCAGCTGTACCGGGACAGGGGTTAGCACAGATACGCAGTATTTT

clone_size: .
v_call: TRBV4-3
d_call: TRBD1
j_call: TRBJ1-1
cdr3_aa: CASSQDFQATGDPVGFF
cdr3_nt: TGCGCCAGCAGCCAAGATTTTCAGGCCACAGGGGACCCTGTGGGTTTCTTT

clone_size: .
v_call: TRBV19
d_call: .
j_call: TRBJ2-3
cdr3_aa: CASSIAPVRAANTQYF
cdr3_nt: TGTGCCAGTAGTATAGCCCCTGTGCGGGCGGCTAATACGCAGTATTTT

clone_size: .
v_call: TRBV5-4
d_call: TRBD1
j_call: TRBJ1-1
cdr3_aa: CASSFQGARTEAFF
cdr3_nt: TGTGCCAGCAGCTTCCAGGGGGCGCGAACTGAAGCTTTCTTT

clone_size: .
v_call: TRBV7-2
d_call: .
j_call: TRBJ2-4
cdr3_aa: CASSLSRGAIDIQYF
cdr3_nt: TGTGCCAGCAGCTTAAGTCGGGGGGCGATAGACATTCAGTACTTC

clone_size: .
v_call: TRBV6-5
d_call: .
j_call: TRBJ1-1
cdr3_aa: CASSPGGWDTEAFF
cdr3_nt: TGTGCCAGCAGTCCGGGGGGTTGGGACACTGAAGCTTTCTTT

clone_size: .
v_call: TRBV27
d_call: .
j_call: TRBJ2-1
cdr3_aa: CASSSARAGWNEQFF
cdr3_nt: TGTGCCAGCAGCTCCGCCCGTGCAGGGTGGAATGAGCAGTTCTTC

clone_size: few
v_call: TRBV9
d_call: .
j_call: TRBJ2-1
cdr3_aa: CASSVEPKGYNEQFF
cdr3_nt: TGTGCCAGCAGCGTAGAGCCCAAGGGGTACAATGAGCAGTTCTTC

clone_size: .
v_call: TRBV9
d_call: .
j_call: TRBJ2-1
cdr3_aa: CASSVNSRSKDEQFF
cdr3_nt: TGTGCCAGCAGCGTAAACTCCAGGTCCAAGGATGAGCAGTTCTTC

clone_size: few
v_call: TRBV29-1
d_call: TRBD2
j_call: TRBJ2-4
cdr3_aa: CSVGLRLAGVNIQYF
cdr3_nt: TGCAGCGTTGGGCTGCGACTAGCGGGAGTGAACATTCAGTACTTC

clone_size: .
v_call: TRBV4-2
d_call: .
j_call: TRBJ2-3
cdr3_aa: CASSQDPVVAGRTDTQYF
cdr3_nt: TGTGCCAGCAGCCAAGATCCCGTGGTGGCGGGGAGGACAGATACGCAGTATTTT

clone_size: few
v_call: TRBV2
d_call: TRBD1
j_call: TRBJ1-2
cdr3_aa: CASRRQGGNYTF
cdr3_nt: TGTGCCAGCAGAAGACAGGGGGGGAACTACACCTTC

clone_size: .
v_call: TRBV6-1
d_call: .
j_call: TRBJ1-5
cdr3_aa: CASSEGQGSQPQHF
cdr3_nt: TGTGCCAGCAGTGAAGGGCAGGGGAGTCAGCCCCAGCATTTT

clone_size: .
v_call: TRBV30
d_call: .
j_call: TRBJ2-3
cdr3_aa: CAWSVRGQDTQYF
cdr3_nt: TGTGCCTGGAGTGTTAGAGGGCAAGATACGCAGTATTTT

clone_size: .
v_call: TRBV19
d_call: TRBD1
j_call: TRBJ1-1
cdr3_aa: CASSLGTGVNTEAFF
cdr3_nt: TGTGCCAGTAGTCTCGGGACAGGGGTGAACACTGAAGCTTTCTTT

clone_size: .
v_call: TRBV5-6
d_call: TRBD2
j_call: TRBJ2-1
cdr3_aa: CASSLVPGTSKFF
cdr3_nt: TGTGCCAGCAGCCTGGTTCCCGGGACTAGCAAGTTCTTC

clone_size: .
v_call: TRBV29-1
d_call: TRBD1
j_call: TRBJ2-3
cdr3_aa: CSVEDRTGRRSDTQYF
cdr3_nt: TGCAGCGTTGAAGACCGGACAGGGAGGCGGTCAGATACGCAGTATTTT

clone_size: .
v_call: TRBV29-1
d_call: TRBD2
j_call: TRBJ2-5
cdr3_aa: CSVGDYEETQYF
cdr3_nt: TGCAGCGTTGGGGACTATGAAGAGACCCAGTACTTC

clone_size: few
v_call: TRBV28
d_call: .
j_call: TRBJ2-7
cdr3_aa: CASNKTPTYEQYF
cdr3_nt: TGTGCCAGCAACAAAACACCGACCTACGAGCAGTACTTC

clone_size: .
v_call: TRBV7-2
d_call: .
j_call: TRBJ2-7
cdr3_aa: CASSTPGIQSYEQYF
cdr3_nt: TGTGCCAGCAGCACACCAGGTATCCAATCCTACGAGCAGTACTTC

clone_size: few
v_call: TRBV6-6
d_call: .
j_call: TRBJ2-7
cdr3_aa: CASSPDRSYEQYF
cdr3_nt: TGTGCCAGCAGTCCGGACAGATCCTACGAGCAGTACTTC

clone_size: few
v_call: TRBV7-2
d_call: .
j_call: TRBJ2-3
cdr3_aa: CASSLAAGAWTDTQYF
cdr3_nt: TGTGCCAGCAGCTTAGCGGCGGGGGCGTGGACAGATACGCAGTATTTT

clone_size: .
v_call: TRBV6-4
d_call: TRBD2
j_call: TRBJ2-1
cdr3_aa: CASSDLTSGNNEQFF
cdr3_nt: TGTGCCAGCAGTGACCTGACTAGCGGAAACAATGAGCAGTTCTTC

clone_size: .
v_call: TRBV9
d_call: .
j_call: TRBJ1-2
cdr3_aa: CANGDTTNYGYTF
cdr3_nt: TGTGCCAACGGGGACACAACTAACTATGGCTACACCTTC

clone_size: .
v_call: TRBV5-1
d_call: .
j_call: TRBJ2-5
cdr3_aa: CASSKGQETQYF
cdr3_nt: TGCGCCAGCAGCAAGGGGCAAGAGACCCAGTACTTC

clone_size: .
v_call: TRBV29-1
d_call: .
j_call: TRBJ2-3
cdr3_aa: CSVFIGGPDTQYF
cdr3_nt: TGCAGCGTTTTTATCGGGGGACCAGATACGCAGTATTTT

clone_size: few
v_call: TRBV28
d_call: .
j_call: TRBJ2-7
cdr3_aa: CASSFSPGHRTYEQYF
cdr3_nt: TGTGCCAGCAGTTTTAGTCCGGGACACCGAACCTACGAGCAGTACTTC

clone_size: .
v_call: TRBV18
d_call: .
j_call: TRBJ1-5
cdr3_aa: CASSPPGTAGNQPQHF
cdr3_nt: TGTGCCAGCTCACCACCAGGTACCGCGGGCAATCAGCCCCAGCATTTT

clone_size: .
v_call: TRBV7-2
d_call: .
j_call: TRBJ1-5
cdr3_aa: CASSPRGSQPQHF
cdr3_nt: TGTGCCAGCAGCCCCAGAGGTAGTCAGCCCCAGCATTTT

clone_size: .
v_call: TRBV23-1
d_call: TRBD2
j_call: TRBJ2-2
cdr3_aa: CASRLAGGELFF
cdr3_nt: TGCGCCAGCAGACTAGCGGGGGGGGAGCTGTTTTTT

clone_size: .
v_call: TRBV28
d_call: TRBD2
j_call: TRBJ2-1
cdr3_aa: CASTGGQGLARGNEQFF
cdr3_nt: TGTGCCAGCACCGGTGGGCAGGGACTAGCCCGAGGCAATGAGCAGTTCTTC

clone_size: few
v_call: TRBV4-1
d_call: .
j_call: TRBJ2-5
cdr3_aa: CASSQQIGAGMQETQYF
cdr3_nt: TGCGCCAGCAGCCAACAGATCGGAGCAGGGATGCAAGAGACCCAGTACTTC

clone_size: few
v_call: TRBV28
d_call: .
j_call: TRBJ1-1
cdr3_aa: CAIQDTEAFF
cdr3_nt: TGTGCCATCCAGGACACTGAAGCTTTCTTT

clone_size: few
v_call: TRBV15
d_call: TRBD1
j_call: TRBJ1-2
cdr3_aa: CARRDRGFCGYTF
cdr3_nt: TGTGCCAGGAGGGACAGGGGATTCTGTGGCTACACCTTC

clone_size: .
v_call: TRBV6-6
d_call: TRBD1
j_call: TRBJ1-1
cdr3_aa: CASSARQGLAAFF
cdr3_nt: TGTGCCAGCAGTGCCAGACAGGGGTTGGCGGCTTTCTTT

clone_size: few
v_call: TRBV5-4
d_call: TRBD1
j_call: TRBJ1-2
cdr3_aa: CASSRTGEYGYTF
cdr3_nt: TGCGCCAGCAGCCGCACAGGGGAATATGGCTACACCTTC

clone_size: .
v_call: TRBV7-2
d_call: .
j_call: TRBJ1-1
cdr3_aa: CASSFQGNTEAFF
cdr3_nt: TGTGCCAGCAGCTTTCAGGGTAACACTGAAGCTTTCTTT

clone_size: .
v_call: TRBV11-2
d_call: TRBD2
j_call: TRBJ2-5
cdr3_aa: CASRFRGGARPAQYF
cdr3_nt: TGTGCCAGCCGGTTTCGCGGGGGGGCCCGTCCGGCCCAGTACTTC

clone_size: .
v_call: TRBV7-8
d_call: TRBD2
j_call: TRBJ2-1
cdr3_aa: CASSMRERSGAKTRMNNEQFF
cdr3_nt: TGTGCCAGCAGCATGAGGGAACGTAGCGGGGCGAAGACCCGGATGAACAATGAGCAGTTCTTC

clone_size: .
v_call: TRBV5-4
d_call: .
j_call: TRBJ1-2
cdr3_aa: CASSEDRNYGYTF
cdr3_nt: TGTGCCAGCAGCGAGGACAGAAACTATGGCTACACCTTC

clone_size: .
v_call: TRBV5-1
d_call: .
j_call: TRBJ2-5
cdr3_aa: CASSLDLSTQETQYF
cdr3_nt: TGCGCCAGCAGCTTGGATCTGTCCACACAAGAGACCCAGTACTTC

clone_size: .
v_call: TRBV6-5
d_call: .
j_call: TRBJ2-5
cdr3_aa: CASRTEGETQYF
cdr3_nt: TGTGCCAGCAGAACAGAGGGCGAGACCCAGTACTTC